This T cell receptor beta chain was found in a study of beta chain features in type 1 diabetes. Across the study: There were 107,917,701 sorted cells examined across all samples.

Using CD45RO/CCR7/CD25/CD127/CD95/CD27, CD4+ naive, central memory, regulatory and stem cell-like memory cells were sorted. Expressed TCRB transcripts were sequenced after all isolated RNA was converted to cDNA. Sequenced by immunoSEQ multiplex PCR; TCRdb stores in-frame clones only, minus some. The sample has about 400,000 clones; 10% to 15% are singletons. Findings and caveats of the study: In every one of the four CD4+ subsets, TCRB CDR3s were moderately but significantly shorter in Type 1 diabetes patients. A closer apparent resemblance between naive, central memory and Treg TCRB repertoires was seen in patients than in healthy donors.

This clone occurred a few times. Its antigen is as yet unknown. Other nucleotide sequences from this sample produce the same CDR3. From germline, CDR1 is DFQATT and CDR2 SNEGSKA (reference sequence). The CDR3 is 11 amino acids. The V end was cut by 3 bases, the J end by 2 bases, with 4 bases between. The V gene is TRBV20-1, the J gene TRBJ2-5; D unclear. Sequenced input: naive CD4+ T cells from blood. The sequence was collected from a woman under 30 with type 1 diabetes. This chain's CDR3 is CSASPQETQYF. The CDR3 DNA sequence: TGCAGTGCTAGCCCTCAAGAGACCCAGTACTTC.